This record looks at one T cell receptor beta chain sequence and its context. This entry belongs to a study of preoperative IRX-2 immunotherapy in early breast cancer. Germline CDR1 LNHDA, CDR2 SQIVND (reference sequence). V lost 6 bases and J 0 bases, leaving 3 bases between the germline ends. This CDR3 is built from 13 residues. Treatment in this sample: preoperative locoregional IRX-2 cytokine immunotherapy. Preoperative locoregional IRX-2 cytokine immunotherapy was tested in the phase Ib source study. Here immunoSEQ multiplex PCR was the method, and the copy in TCRdb shows in-frame clones only, minus some. The sample includes tens of thousands of clones, around 80% of them seen just once.

V is TRBV19 and J is TRBJ2-6; D uncertain. Sequencing used lymph node tissue, obtained after IRX-2 immunotherapy. This sequence originates from a human donor with breast cancer. The CDR3 DNA reads as TGTGCCAGTAGCTTCTCTGGGGCCAACGTCCTGACTTTC. It specifies CASSFSGANVLTF.